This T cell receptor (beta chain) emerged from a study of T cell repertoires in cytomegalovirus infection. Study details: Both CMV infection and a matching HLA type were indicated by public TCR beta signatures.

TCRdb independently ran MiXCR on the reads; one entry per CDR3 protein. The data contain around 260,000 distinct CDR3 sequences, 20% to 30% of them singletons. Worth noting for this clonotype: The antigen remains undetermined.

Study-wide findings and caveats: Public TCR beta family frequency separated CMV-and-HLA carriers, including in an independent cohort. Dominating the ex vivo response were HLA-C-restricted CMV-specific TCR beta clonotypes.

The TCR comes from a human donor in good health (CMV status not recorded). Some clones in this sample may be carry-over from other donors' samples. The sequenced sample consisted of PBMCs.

This CDR3 reads CALGGGSSNQPQHF. The CDR3 coding sequence is TGTGCCCTAGGCGGGGGATCGAGCAATCAGCCCCAGCATTTT. V gene TRBV12-3 or TRBV12-4 combines with J gene TRBJ1-5; D is possibly TRBD1 (5 bases). Trimming shortened V by 11 bases and J by 1 base, and 15 bases separated the two germline ends. This CDR3 is 14 amino acids long.